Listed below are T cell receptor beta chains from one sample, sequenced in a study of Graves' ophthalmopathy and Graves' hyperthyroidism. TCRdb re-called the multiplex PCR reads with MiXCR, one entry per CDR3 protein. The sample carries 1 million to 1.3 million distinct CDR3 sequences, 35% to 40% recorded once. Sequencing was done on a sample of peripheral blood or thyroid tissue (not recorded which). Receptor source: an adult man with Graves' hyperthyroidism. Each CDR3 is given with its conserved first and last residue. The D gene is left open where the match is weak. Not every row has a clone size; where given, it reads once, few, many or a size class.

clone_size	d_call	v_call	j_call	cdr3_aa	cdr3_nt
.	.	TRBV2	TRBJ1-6	CASSESTANSPLHF	TGTGCCAGCAGTGAATCCACAGCTAATTCACCCCTCCACTTT
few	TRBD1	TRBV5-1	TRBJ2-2	CASSLAGTGVEELFF	TGCGCCAGCAGCTTGGCTGGGACAGGGGTTGAGGAGCTGTTTTTT
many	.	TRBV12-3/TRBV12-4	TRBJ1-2	CASSVQGHYGYTF	TGTGCCAGCAGTGTACAGGGTCACTATGGCTACACCTTC
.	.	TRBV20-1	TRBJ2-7	CSARTGVLYEQYF	TGCAGTGCCCGTACAGGAGTTCTCTACGAGCAGTACTTC
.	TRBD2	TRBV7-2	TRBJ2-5	CASSLHGRAPGETQYF	TGTGCCAGCAGCTTACACGGGAGGGCCCCAGGGGAGACCCAGTACTTC
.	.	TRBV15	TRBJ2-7	CASGDIPAYEQYF	TGTGCCAGCGGGGACATCCCCGCCTACGAGCAGTACTTC
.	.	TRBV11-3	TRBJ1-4	CASTATDVGEKLFF	TGTGCCAGCACCGCCACGGACGTTGGTGAAAAACTGTTTTTT
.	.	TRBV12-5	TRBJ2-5	CASGLAQGNQTRLQETQYF	TGTGCTAGTGGTTTGGCACAAGGGAATCAGACGCGGCTTCAAGAGACCCAGTACTTC
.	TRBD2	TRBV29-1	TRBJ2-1	CSVDRSGRTEQFF	TGCAGCGTTGACCGCAGCGGGAGGACTGAGCAGTTCTTC
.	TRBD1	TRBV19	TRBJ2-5	CASSKGTGMATVNQPQYF	TGTGCCAGTAGTAAAGGGACAGGGATGGCCACGGTCAATCAGCCCCAGTACTTC
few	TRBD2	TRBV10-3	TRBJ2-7	CASNGLGGIGHEQYF	TGTGCCAGCAACGGTCTCGGGGGGATTGGCCACGAGCAGTACTTC
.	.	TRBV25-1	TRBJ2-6	CAGSSGVSSGANVLTF	TGTGCCGGCAGTTCCGGTGTCAGCTCTGGGGCCAACGTCCTGACCTTC
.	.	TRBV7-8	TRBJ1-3	CASSSPDANTIYF	TGTGCCAGCAGCTCCCCCGACGCGAACACCATATATTTT
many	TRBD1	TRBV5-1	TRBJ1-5	CASSLTGVRDQPQHF	TGCGCCAGCAGCTTGACAGGGGTAAGGGATCAGCCCCAGCATTTT
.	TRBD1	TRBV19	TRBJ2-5	CASSILTGEPEETQYF	TGTGCCAGTAGTATACTAACAGGGGAACCCGAGGAGACCCAGTACTTC
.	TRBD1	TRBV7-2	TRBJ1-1	CASSPRGHANTEAFF	TGTGCCAGCAGCCCCAGGGGGCACGCGAACACTGAAGCTTTCTTT
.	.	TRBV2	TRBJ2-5	CASRRGVLPGTQYF	TGTGCCAGCAGACGAGGGGTGCTCCCTGGGACCCAGTACTTC
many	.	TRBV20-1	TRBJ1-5	CSAKRGGQGNQPQHF	TGCAGTGCTAAGAGGGGGGGGCAGGGAAATCAGCCCCAGCATTTT
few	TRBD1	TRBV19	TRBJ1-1	CASSPWGGGGTDTEAFF	TGTGCCAGTTCACCCTGGGGAGGTGGGGGGACAGACACTGAAGCTTTCTTT
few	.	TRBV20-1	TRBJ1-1	CSPRGDRLNTEAFF	TGCAGTCCAAGGGGAGACAGGTTGAACACTGAAGCTTTCTTT
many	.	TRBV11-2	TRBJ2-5	CASSQDSWSVQETQYF	TGTGCCAGCAGCCAGGACAGTTGGAGTGTTCAAGAGACCCAGTACTTC
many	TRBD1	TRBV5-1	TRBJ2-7	CASSSGQAAYEQYF	TGCGCCAGCAGCTCCGGACAGGCCGCCTACGAGCAGTACTTC
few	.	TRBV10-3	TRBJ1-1	CASSYSISSHIPVAFF	TGTGCCAGCAGTTACTCGATCTCGAGCCACATCCCTGTAGCTTTCTTT
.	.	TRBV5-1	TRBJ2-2	CASRPIWGPGELFF	TGCGCCAGCAGACCCATCTGGGGACCCGGGGAGCTGTTTTTT
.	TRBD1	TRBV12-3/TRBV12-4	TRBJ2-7	CASSFLDRGTYEQYF	TGTGCCAGCAGTTTCCTTGACAGGGGGACCTACGAGCAGTACTTC
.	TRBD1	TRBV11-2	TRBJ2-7	CASSWDRGSSYEQYF	TGTGCCAGCAGCTGGGACAGGGGGAGCTCCTACGAGCAGTACTTC
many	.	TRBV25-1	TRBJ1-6	CASRPTRGNSPLHF	TGTGCCAGCCGCCCGACTAGGGGTAATTCACCCCTCCACTTT
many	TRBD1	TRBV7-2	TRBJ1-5	CASSRSDRVDQPQHF	TGTGCCAGCAGCCGAAGCGACAGGGTAGATCAGCCCCAGCATTTT